Detailed here is one TCR beta chain. The data originate from a study of blood T cell repertoires in COVID-19. About the research overall: Samples representing acute and convalescent COVID-19 were sourced from the United States, Italy and Spain. T cells, B-cell-depleted T cells, or PBMCs provided the cDNA or gDNA that served as material.

The CDR3 is made up of 15 amino acids. Germline V gene sequence: CDR1 MNHNY, CDR2 SVGAGI (reference sequence). With 0 bases removed from V and 3 bases from J, the gap between germline ends came to 12 bases. In the original analysis: Amplified reference gene primers provided the basis for estimating nucleated cell counts. Method: immunoSEQ multiplex PCR; TCRdb's copy keeps in-frame clones and lacks some. V and J calls and clone size are as listed in that table; D and trimming were resolved from the DNA. The sample holds about 58,000 clones, over 70% seen once. The sample taken for sequencing was peripheral blood. The chain recombines TRBV6-6 with TRBJ2-7, with D possibly matching TRBD2 (6 bases). The receptor's source is a human donor in a cohort sampled during active COVID-19. The CDR3, as DNA: TGTGCCAGCAGTTACTCGACAGTGGGGGGCTACGAGCAGTACTTC. Its translation: CASSYSTVGGYEQYF.